This T cell receptor (beta chain) derives from a study of CD8+CD57+ T cells in acquired aplastic anemia. Researchers used genomic DNA as the template to profile TCR beta VDJ and CDR3. MiXCR, run by TCRdb on the reads, gives a single entry per CDR3 protein. In the table there are more than 150,000 distinct CDR3 sequences, about half of which are singletons. Sequencing involved patients with CD8+CD57+ cell expansion previously shown by flow cytometry. This CDR3 comprises 14 residues. Trimming took 5 bases from V and 4 from J; bases not matched to a gene: 7. Germline V gene lookup returns CDR1 DFQATT and CDR2 SNEGSKA (reference sequence).

V and J are TRBV20-1 and TRBJ2-3; 9 positions match TRBD2. The sequence came from a human donor with aplastic anemia. The sample comprised sorted CD4+, CD8+, or CD8+CD57+ T cells (not recorded which) from PBMCs. CDR3 region: CSAQPSGIADTQYF. CDR3 in DNA: TGCAGTGCTCAGCCTAGCGGGATCGCAGATACGCAGTATTTT.